This TCR beta chain was sequenced in a study of beta chain features in type 1 diabetes. This clone was counted a few times. The V end was cut by 4 bases, the J end by 9 bases, with 23 bases between. CDR1 and CDR2 from the germline V gene are SGHNT and YYREEE (reference sequence). CDR3 length: 16 residues. Reverse transcribing all isolated RNA meant expressed TCRB transcripts were sequenced. Sequenced by immunoSEQ multiplex PCR; TCRdb stores in-frame clones only, minus some. The sample lists 390,000 or so clones; 11% to 15% were seen once. The origin of this receptor is a young man in good health. The specimen was naive CD4+ T cells from blood. The chain is built from TRBV5-4 and TRBJ2-1; the D gene is possibly TRBD2 (6 bases). CDR3 in amino acids: CASSEVGGVLAGEQFF. The CDR3 nucleotides read TGTGCCAGCAGCGAAGTCGGCGGGGTTCTGGCGGGTGAGCAGTTCTTC.